This T cell receptor (beta chain) was observed in a study of T cell repertoires in cytomegalovirus infection. Study-level background: Indications of both CMV infection and matching HLA type were provided by public TCR beta signatures. Regarding the study as a whole: Based on cumulative public TCR beta family frequency, carriers of CMV plus the relevant HLA were identified. There were HLA-C-restricted CMV-specific TCR beta clonotypes dominating the ex vivo response.

The table lists this clonotype with a few counts. Its antigen is not identified. TCRdb called the reads again in MiXCR, with one record for every CDR3 protein. The data contain about 98,000 distinct CDR3 sequences, more than 15% of them singletons. The CDR3 spans 15 residues. The V gene's germline CDR1 is SGHTA and CDR2 FQGTGA. Trimming took 4 bases from V and 2 from J; bases not matched to a gene: 2. This rearrangement joins TRBV7-3 to TRBJ2-3; 11 bases line up with TRBD2. This TCR was sampled from a human donor in good health (CMV status not recorded). Some clones in this sample may be carry-over from other donors' samples. The sample comprised PBMCs. The CDR3 DNA reads as TGTGCCAGCAGCTCTAGCGGGGGGCTCACAGATACGCAGTATTTT. Amino acids: CASSSSGGLTDTQYF.